The 5 T cell receptor beta chains given below trace back to one sample, sequenced in a study of sequential checkpoint blockade in melanoma. Treatment described: randomized to nivolumab then ipilimumab (arm A) or the reverse (arm B). TCRdb's copy holds only in-frame clones and misses some; the assay was immunoSEQ multiplex PCR. The data show 18,000 or so clones, roughly 72% seen once. The source was CD8+ T cells sorted from blood (inferred from file names), collected from a patient given nivolumab and ipilimumab in sequence. The receptors were sampled from a human donor with melanoma.

V usage is TRBV4-1 and J usage is TRBJ2-7; TRBD1 is a possible D gene (6 bases). CDR1 is MGHRA and CDR2 is YSYEKL in the germline V gene. V was clipped by 2 bases and J by 5 bases, with 16 bases between them. The CDR3 sequence is 15 residues long. CDR3 sequence: CASSQRVTGGDEQYF. The CDR3 DNA is TGCGCCAGCAGCCAAAGGGTGACAGGAGGCGACGAGCAGTACTTC.

The chain has TRBV27 and TRBJ1-2; 7 bases agree with TRBD1. Germline CDR1 reads MNHEY; CDR2 reads SMNVEV (reference sequence). The CDR3 length is 14 residues. V was pared by 7 bases and J by 6 bases, with 11 bases of the junction left unmatched. The CDR3 DNA reads as TGTGCCAGCACCCCAACAGGGGCCCTCAATGGCTACACCTTC. This codes for CASTPTGALNGYTF.

This clone has just a few counts. The rearrangement uses TRBV5-1 and TRBJ1-1; 9 bases agree with TRBD1. There are 15 residues in the CDR3. V shed 0 bases, J shed 12 bases, and the junction held 12 bases outside the gene matches. CDR1 is SGHRS and CDR2 is YFSETQ in the germline V gene. In DNA form, the CDR3 reads TGCGCCAGCAGCTTGGCCGGGACAGGGAGGGCCGTTTCTTTCTTT. Amino acid sequence: CASSLAGTGRAVSFF.

The gene calls are TRBV7-9 and TRBJ2-7; D unresolved. The germline V gene encodes CDR1 SEHNR and CDR2 FQNEAQ (reference sequence). Trimming removed 1 base from V and 4 bases from J, with 14 bases in between. The CDR3 covers 15 residues. In DNA form, the CDR3 reads TGTGCCAGCAGCTTAGAGATCCAGGCCCCGTACGAGCAGTACTTC. Protein: CASSLEIQAPYEQYF. Variable domain in full (rest from reference TRBV7-9 and TRBJ2-7): DTGVSQNPRHKITKRGQNVTFRCDPISEHNRLYWYRQTLGQGPEFLTYFQNEAQLEKSRLLSDRFSAERPKGSFSTLEIQRTEQGDSAMYLCASSLEIQAPYEQYFGPGTRLTVT.

The CDR3 loop is CASSEQEYSPLHF. Written as DNA, the CDR3 is TGCGCCAGCAGTGAGCAGGAATATTCACCCCTCCACTTT. The V and J genes are TRBV10-1 and TRBJ1-6; D is unclear. The germline gives CDR1 WNHNN, CDR2 SYGVQD (reference sequence). V dropped 2 bases and J dropped 8 bases, with 7 bases sitting between them. The CDR3 is 13 residues long.